What follows are 27 T cell receptor beta chains derived from one specimen sequenced in a study of T cell clonality in common variable immunodeficiency. Generated by immunoSEQ multiplex PCR, the TCRdb table keeps only in-frame clones and is missing some. The sample contains 20,000 or so clones, none of them singletons. For these receptors, no antigen is known. Overall study results and limits: Fewer deletions and N-nucleotide insertions were reportedly seen in common variable immunodeficiency TCR beta sequences.

Material: peripheral blood mononuclear cells. The receptors here all came from a human donor with common variable immunodeficiency.

This clone has a count of ten or more. The read gets to within 3 residues of the CDR3 end, and the germline J gene fills in the rest. The rearrangement joins TRBV5-1 to TRBJ1-1, with TRBD1 as a possible D gene (5 bases). The germline gives CDR1 SGHRS, CDR2 YFSETQ. The CDR3 is 15 residues long. V lost 5 bases and J lost 3, with 17 bases in between. This CDR3 is CASRVQGGLDTEAFF. The sequenced part of the CDR3 DNA is TGCGCCAGCAGAGTGCAGGGAGGGTTGGACACTGAA.

In the case of this clone: This clone may be a read error of a much larger clone one base away. The read stops 3 residues short of the end of the CDR3; the missing end is completed from the germline J gene. The chain employs TRBV7-9 and TRBJ2-1; D not resolved. Germline loops: CDR1 SEHNR, CDR2 FQNEAQ (reference sequence). Between the trimmed V and J ends, which lost 4 bases and 6 bases, there was a span of 13 bases. The CDR3 has 14 amino acids. CDR3 sequence: CASSYDSACNEQFF. The CDR3 DNA, read in part, is TGTGCCAGCAGCTACGACTCAGCCTGCAATGAG.

This clone occurred many times. The sequenced CDR3 bases are TGTGCCACCAGCACCCTAGGGGGAGCACCC. Encoded protein: CATSTLGGAP. The whole CDR3 sequence is CATSTLGGAPLHF. The chain carries TRBV15 and TRBJ1-6; D perhaps matches TRBD1 (6 bases). Sequencing ends 3 residues short of the CDR3 end; the germline J gene provides the rest. The CDR3 consists of 13 residues. Trimming removed 4 bases from V and 11 bases from J, with 12 bases in between. CDR1 LNHNV and CDR2 YYDKDF come from the germline V gene (reference sequence). Full variable domain (outside the CDR3, taken from reference TRBV15 and TRBJ1-6): DAMVIQNPRYQVTQFGKPVTLSCSQTLNHNVMYWYQQKSSQAPKLLFHYYDKDFNNEADTPDNFQSRRPNTSFCFLDIRSPGLGDTAMYLCATSTLGGAPLHFGNGTRLTVT.

This clone was counted ten times or more. Sequencing ends 3 residues short of the CDR3 end; the germline J gene provides the rest. J is TRBJ1-2 and V is TRBV19; D call uncertain. The germline CDR1 and CDR2 sequences are LNHDA and SQIVND (reference sequence). V lost 5 bases and J lost 0, with 10 bases in between. The length of the CDR3 is 14 residues. Partial CDR3 DNA: TGTGCCAGTAGTGCCTCGGTCGCTAACTATGGC. Protein sequence: CASSASVANYG. The complete CDR3 protein is CASSASVANYGYTF.

This clone was seen repeatedly, ten times or more. Sequencing ends 3 residues short of the CDR3 end; the germline J gene provides the rest. The chain combines TRBV7-9 with TRBJ2-7, with TRBD2 matching over 8 bases. V lost 4 bases, J lost 2 bases, and 1 base stayed unmatched. The length of the CDR3 is 13 residues. From germline, CDR1 is SEHNR and CDR2 FQNEAQ (reference sequence). Partial CDR3 DNA: TGTGCCAGCAGCTCACTAGCGGCCTACGAG. It yields the protein CASSSLAAYE. Given in full, the CDR3 is CASSSLAAYEQYF.

This clone was seen many times. The read halts 3 residues ahead of the CDR3 end, with the missing end drawn from the germline J gene. The chain carries TRBV7-6 and TRBJ1-4, with TRBD1 matching over 8 bases. The CDR3 extends over 15 amino acids. Germline V gives CDR1 SGHVS, CDR2 FNYEAQ. Trimming at V came to 5 bases and at J to 3 bases, leaving 5 bases not matched to a gene. CDR3 sequence reads: CASSRRQGSNEKLFF. CDR3 bases read: TGTGCCAGCAGCAGGAGACAGGGGTCTAATGAAAAA.

This clone was recorded many times. Sequencing ends 3 residues short of the CDR3 end; the germline J gene provides the rest. V and J are TRBV14 and TRBJ2-7; possible D gene TRBD2, 5 bases. V lost 1 base, J lost 4 bases, and 5 bases lay in between. This CDR3 has 12 amino acids. The V gene's germline CDR1 is SGHDN and CDR2 FVKESK. The CDR3 reads CASSQGGYEQYF. The sequenced part of the CDR3 DNA is TGTGCCAGCAGCCAAGGAGGGTACGAG.

This clone was seen repeatedly, ten times or more. The CDR3 end lies 3 residues beyond the end of the read and is filled in from the germline J gene. The rearrangement links TRBV19 to TRBJ2-1; 9 nucleotides match TRBD2. Germline V gene data show CDR1 as LNHDA and CDR2 as SQIVND (reference sequence). Trimming at V came to 4 bases and at J to 7 bases, leaving 17 bases not matched to a gene. The CDR3 is 18 residues long. The DNA read from the CDR3 is TGTGCCAGTAGTACTCACTTAAGACTAGCGGCAAGAGGGAATGAG. Its protein is CASSTHLRLAARGNE. From start to end, the CDR3 is CASSTHLRLAARGNEQFF.

In regard to this clone: The read comes to an end 3 residues before the CDR3 does, leaving the germline J gene to fill in the end. The genes are TRBV20-1 and TRBJ2-7, with 11 bases identical to TRBD1. V lost 6 bases and J lost 6; bases outside the gene matches: 16. Germline V lookup: CDR1 DFQATT, CDR2 SNEGSKA (reference sequence). The CDR3 is made up of 16 amino acids. The CDR3 DNA, read in part, is TGCAGTGCCCCCAGCCCCCGGACAGGGGGCGGAGCCGAG. This translates into CSAPSPRTGGGAE. The CDR3 as a whole reads CSAPSPRTGGGAEQYF.

This clone appeared many times. The read halts 3 residues ahead of the CDR3 end, with the missing end drawn from the germline J gene. The rearrangement uses TRBV7-2 and TRBJ2-7; 8 nucleotides line up with TRBD2. The V and J ends lost 5 bases and 4 bases, in that order; junction bases with no gene match: 4. The CDR3 length is 13 residues. Germline V gene data show CDR1 as SGHTA and CDR2 as FQGNSA. The CDR3 bases that were read are TGTGCCAGCAGCCCAGGGACTAGTTACGAG. It translates to CASSPGTSYE. The CDR3, in full, reads CASSPGTSYEQYF. Variable domain in full (rest from reference TRBV7-2 and TRBJ2-7): GAGVSQSPSNKVTEKGKDVELRCDPISGHTALYWYRQSLGQGLEFLIYFQGNSAPDKSGLPSDRFSAERTGGSVSTLTIQRTQQEDSAVYLCASSPGTSYEQYFGPGTRLTVT.

This clone rates as medium-sized. The sequence runs out 3 residues before the end of the CDR3; the remainder is reconstructed from the germline J gene. V usage is TRBV30 and J usage is TRBJ1-1, with 7 nucleotides matching TRBD1. This CDR3 is built from 15 residues. J lost 1 base, V lost 1 base, and 6 bases had no gene match. CDR1 and CDR2 from the germline V gene are GTSNPN and SVGIG (reference sequence). The CDR3 DNA, read in part, is TGTGCCTGGAGTGATAAGGGGGCGAGGAACACTGAA. Protein: CAWSDKGARNTE. In full, the CDR3 reads CAWSDKGARNTEAFF.

Judged by abundance, this clone is medium-sized. The read finishes 3 residues shy of the CDR3 end, and the germline J gene is used to complete it. The chain joins TRBV6-2 or TRBV6-3 to TRBJ2-1, with D hard to call. The CDR3 is 12 amino acids. V was trimmed by 6 bases and J by 6 bases, leaving 9 bases between them. The germline V gene has CDR1 MNHEY and CDR2 SVGEGT. The sequenced part of the CDR3 DNA is TGTGCCAGCAGACGACTTCTCAATGAG. Amino acids: CASRRLLNE. The full CDR3 protein reads CASRRLLNEQFF.

This clone has a count of ten or more. The CDR3 end is not reached by the read, which stops 3 residues before it; the germline J gene fills it in. The V gene is TRBV30, the J gene TRBJ1-1; unclear D gene. The germline gives CDR1 GTSNPN, CDR2 SVGIG (reference sequence). The CDR3 runs to 13 residues. V was clipped by 4 bases and J by 1 base, with 10 bases between them. The part of the CDR3 DNA that was read is TGTGCCTGGAACTGGCGGTCGAACACTGAA. Protein sequence: CAWNWRSNTE. Given in full, the CDR3 is CAWNWRSNTEAFF.

At least ten counts were recorded for this clone. The read stops 3 residues short of the end of the CDR3; the missing end is completed from the germline J gene. V is TRBV4-2 and J is TRBJ1-5; TRBD1 agrees at 7 bases. Per germline, CDR1 LGHNA and CDR2 YNFKEQ. This CDR3 has 15 amino acids. Germline trimming cut 5 bases from V and 2 bases from J; bases unmatched to any gene: 6. CDR3 loop: CASSSRQGGNQPQHF. The covered CDR3 bases are TGTGCCAGCAGCTCGAGACAGGGAGGCAATCAGCCC.

This clone was seen repeatedly, ten times or more. The junction departs from the called germline gene at one end, perhaps through a read error. Read data end 3 residues before the CDR3 end; the end is taken from the germline J gene. The J gene is TRBJ1-2, the V gene TRBV19; D is ambiguous. CDR1 is LNHDA, CDR2 SQIVND, per germline (reference sequence). The CDR3 has 13 amino acids. The CDR3 reads CASSLEAPYGYTF. CDR3 DNA (partial): TGTGCCAGTAGTTTAGAGGCACCCTATGGC.

This clone was seen ten or more times. CDR3 bases read: TGCAGCGTTCGGAAGGGGGCGCCTGAA. The encoded protein is CSVRKGAPE. The complete CDR3 reads CSVRKGAPEAFF. The chain joins TRBV29-1 to TRBJ1-1, with 7 nucleotides matching TRBD1. The read is 3 residues too short to cover the CDR3 end, so that end is filled in from the germline J gene. The CDR3 spans 12 residues. The ends lost 5 bases at V and 6 bases at J; junction bases unmatched: 6. Looked up from germline, CDR1 is SQVTM and CDR2 is ANQGSEA.

This clone was detected many times. The missing CDR3 end, 3 residues past where the read stops, is filled in from the germline J gene. The chain uses TRBV30 and TRBJ2-3; TRBD2 agrees at 10 bases. The CDR3 contains 16 residues. V dropped 3 bases and J dropped 3; count of bases not matched to a gene: 9. Germline V gives CDR1 GTSNPN, CDR2 SVGIG (reference sequence). CDR3 sequence: CAWRQTSGIRTDTQYF. The sequenced part of the CDR3 DNA is TGTGCCTGGAGACAAACTAGCGGGATAAGGACAGATACG.

This clone came up many times. Read sequence stops 3 residues before the CDR3 end, and the germline J gene provides the missing end. The chain recombines TRBV20-1 with TRBJ2-1; 11 nucleotides align to TRBD2. Trimming took 8 bases from V and 5 from J; bases not matched to a gene: 11. Germline V gene data show CDR1 as DFQATT and CDR2 as SNEGSKA (reference sequence). The length of the CDR3 is 15 residues. The CDR3 bases that were read are TGCAGTAATAGACTAGCGGGACGTCCCGACAATGAG. Amino acids: CSNRLAGRPDNE. The CDR3, in full, reads CSNRLAGRPDNEQFF.

This clone was recorded many times. The read gets to within 3 residues of the CDR3 end, and the germline J gene fills in the rest. This sequence joins TRBV20-1 and TRBJ2-2; TRBD2 aligns across 15 bases. This CDR3 is built from 18 residues. V was pared by 3 bases and J by 6 bases, with 11 bases of the junction left unmatched. The V gene's germline CDR1 is DFQATT and CDR2 SNEGSKA (reference sequence). The sequenced CDR3 bases are TGCAGTGCTAGGCCCCCGGGACTAGCGGGAGGATGGTCCGGGGAG. Translation gives CSARPPGLAGGWSGE. The entire CDR3 protein is CSARPPGLAGGWSGELFF.

This clone was seen at least ten times. The read ends 3 residues before the CDR3 terminus; that terminus is restored from the germline J gene. The V and J genes are TRBV2 and TRBJ1-4; 9 nucleotides line up with TRBD1. Germline CDR1 reads SNHLY; CDR2 reads FYNNEI. This CDR3 comprises 14 residues. Trimming took 6 bases from V and 7 from J; bases not matched to a gene: 6. Partial CDR3 DNA: TGTGCCAGCAGGGTACAGGGGGCGGGTGAAAAA. Translation: CASRVQGAGEK. The CDR3 as a whole reads CASRVQGAGEKLFF.

This clone was counted at least ten times. The read halts 3 residues ahead of the CDR3 end, with the missing end drawn from the germline J gene. The gene calls are TRBV5-1 and TRBJ1-1; 7 bases align to TRBD1. The CDR3 loop spans 14 amino acids. Germline V CDR1 and CDR2: SGHRS, YFSETQ. With V trimmed by 3 bases and J by 1 base, 3 bases remained unmatched. Incomplete CDR3 DNA: TGCGCCAGCAGCTGGGGACAGCCGAACACTGAA. It is translated as CASSWGQPNTE. The entire CDR3 protein is CASSWGQPNTEAFF.

This clone has ten or more counts. CDR3: CASSDGLPQHF. CDR3 bases read: TGTGCCAGCTCTGACGGACTCCCC. The chain employs TRBV2 and TRBJ1-5, with D hard to call. Read sequence stops 3 residues before the CDR3 end, and the germline J gene provides the missing end. The CDR3 totals 11 residues. Germline V gene data show CDR1 as SNHLY and CDR2 as FYNNEI.

This clone was seen repeatedly, ten times or more. The chain's CDR3 is CAISFRGSDKYEQYF. The CDR3 bases that were read are TGTGCCATCAGTTTCAGGGGGAGTGATAAATACGAG. The rearrangement joins TRBV10-3 to TRBJ2-7; TRBD1 agrees at 7 bases. The missing CDR3 end, 3 residues past where the read stops, is filled in from the germline J gene. With 5 bases clipped from V and 4 bases from J, the junction kept 11 bases outside the gene matches. This CDR3 contains 15 residues. Germline V gene data show CDR1 as ENHRY and CDR2 as SYGVKD.

In its sample, this clone was seen many times. The observed sequence ends 3 residues before the CDR3 terminus, with the missing tail filled in from the germline J gene. The V call is TRBV18, the J call TRBJ2-1; a possible D gene is TRBD1 (5 bases). Looked up from germline, CDR1 is KGHSH and CDR2 is LQKENI. Trimming left V 2 bases short and J 4 bases short, with 12 bases between. This CDR3 is built from 15 residues. CDR3 bases read: TGTGCCAGCTCACCAGCAGGGTCCCATTACAATGAG. Encoded protein: CASSPAGSHYNE. Given in full, the CDR3 is CASSPAGSHYNEQFF.

In this sample, this clone is medium-sized. Coverage ceases 3 residues before the CDR3 finishes, and the germline J gene fills in the end. The chain combines TRBV30 with TRBJ2-6, with 9 bases that match TRBD1. Losses at the gene ends were 3 bases for V and 1 base for J; bases not matched to a gene: 4. There are 16 residues in the CDR3. The germline V gene has CDR1 GTSNPN and CDR2 SVGIG (reference sequence). The part of the CDR3 DNA that was read is TGTGCCTGGAGGGGACAGGGAGGATCTGGGGCCAACGTC. Its protein product is CAWRGQGGSGANV. The whole CDR3 is CAWRGQGGSGANVLTF.

The sample holds many counts of this clone. The read finishes 3 residues shy of the CDR3 end, and the germline J gene is used to complete it. The chain links TRBV18 to TRBJ2-3; 12 nucleotides align to TRBD2. There are 19 residues in the CDR3. Germline V gives CDR1 KGHSH, CDR2 LQKENI. The J segment lost 2 bases and the V segment lost 3 bases, leaving 12 bases of the junction unmatched. CDR3 DNA (partial): TGTGCCAGCTCACCTTCCGGGCGGACTAGCGGGAAATCCACAGATACG. Amino acids: CASSPSGRTSGKSTDT. From start to end, the CDR3 is CASSPSGRTSGKSTDTQYF. The complete variable domain, with remaining parts taken from reference TRBV18 and TRBJ2-3, reads NAGVMQNPRHLVRRRGQEARLRCSPMKGHSHVYWYRQLPEEGLKFMVYLQKENIIDESGMPKERFSAEFPKEGPSILRIQQVVRGDSAAYFCASSPSGRTSGKSTDTQYFGPGTRLTVL.

There are many counts of this clone. Sequencing ends 3 residues short of the CDR3 end; the germline J gene provides the rest. The rearrangement links TRBV29-1 to TRBJ2-7; weak D call: TRBD1 (5 bases). Trimming removed 7 bases from V and 2 bases from J, with 9 bases in between. Germline values: CDR1 SQVTM, CDR2 ANQGSEA. The CDR3 has 11 residues. The DNA read from the CDR3 is TGCAGCGGGGGCTCAACCTACGAG. Protein sequence: CSGGSTYE. The complete CDR3 reads CSGGSTYEQYF.